The 32 T cell receptor beta chains below all came from one sample that was sequenced in a study of response to subunit inactivated influenza vaccine. TCRdb redid the calling of the RT-PCR reads with MiXCR, one entry per CDR3 protein. The sample consists of around 480,000 distinct CDR3 sequences, 11% of them appearing once. Source: PBMCs from blood, taken 40 to 50 days after vaccination. These receptors originate from a man in his fifties who received an inactivated influenza vaccine.

The chain recombines TRBV9 with TRBJ2-2; D is unresolved. This CDR3 comprises 16 residues. Trimming shortened V by 2 bases and J by 4 bases, and 15 bases separated the two germline ends. CDR1 and CDR2 (germline): SGDLS, YYNGEE. The CDR3 DNA reads TGTGCCAGCAGCGTCACGGCCGGGCGGTTCACCGGGGAGCTGTTTTTT. Its protein is CASSVTAGRFTGELFF.

The V call is TRBV7-9, the J call TRBJ2-1, with 11 bases matching TRBD2. J lost 6 bases, V lost 3 bases, and 4 bases had no gene match. Per the germline V gene, CDR1 is SEHNR and CDR2 is FQNEAQ (reference sequence). This CDR3 is built from 15 residues. Written as DNA, the CDR3 is TGTGCCAGCAGCTTTAGCGGGGGGGCGGGCAATGAGCAGTTCTTC. It yields the protein CASSFSGGAGNEQFF.

CDR3 in amino acids: CASSEYQATEAFF. CDR3 sequence (DNA): TGTGCCAGCAGTGAATATCAGGCCACTGAAGCTTTCTTT. The rearrangement joins TRBV6-4 to TRBJ1-1; D unclear. Trimming removed 3 bases at V and 4 bases at J, with 9 bases between. The CDR3 contains 13 residues. CDR1 and CDR2 from the germline V gene are MRHNA and SNTAGT.

The chain employs TRBV20-1 and TRBJ2-1; a possible D gene is TRBD2 (5 bases). This CDR3 contains 12 residues. Germline CDR1 and CDR2: DFQATT and SNEGSKA (reference sequence). The V end was cut by 0 bases, the J end by 9 bases, with 9 bases between. CDR3 residues: CSARDEGFEQFF. CDR3 nucleotide sequence: TGCAGTGCTAGAGATGAGGGTTTTGAGCAGTTCTTC.

This clonotype was picked up many times. The chain joins TRBV29-1 to TRBJ1-2; 9 bases align to TRBD1. This CDR3 is 14 amino acids long. Trimming took 1 base from V and 7 from J; bases not matched to a gene: 7. Per germline, CDR1 SQVTM and CDR2 ANQGSEA. DNA for the CDR3: TGCAGCGTTGAAGGGGACAGGGCCTTTGGTGGCTACACCTTC. Amino acids: CSVEGDRAFGGYTF. The entire variable domain, with the rest obtained from reference TRBV29-1 and TRBJ1-2, is as follows: SAVISQKPSRDICQRGTSLTIQCQVDSQVTMMFWYRQQPGQSLTLIATANQGSEATYESGFVIDKFPISRPNLTFSTLTVSNMSPEDSSIYLCSVEGDRAFGGYTFGSGTRLTVV.

This clonotype was detected a few times. J is TRBJ2-3 and V is TRBV5-1; unclear D gene. Germline CDR1 is SGHRS and CDR2 is YFSETQ. The CDR3 spans 12 residues. V lost 1 base, J lost 6 bases, and 6 bases lay in between. CDR3 DNA: TGCGCCAGCAGCTTGCCACCGGATACGCAGTATTTT. It is translated as CASSLPPDTQYF.

J is TRBJ1-2 and V is TRBV5-4; 7 bases are a match to TRBD1. The CDR3 runs 14 residues. With V trimmed by 5 bases and J by 6 bases, 10 bases remained unmatched. In germline, CDR1 is SGHNT, CDR2 YYREEE (reference sequence). In DNA form, the CDR3 reads TGTGCCAGCAGGAGGTCGGGGACAGTGGATGGCTACACCTTC. It codes for CASRRSGTVDGYTF.

This clonotype appeared a few times. The chain is built from TRBV12-3 or TRBV12-4 and TRBJ2-3, with 7 positions matching TRBD2. The CDR3 extends over 13 amino acids. Unmatched junction bases numbered 2, after V lost 6 bases and J lost 2 bases. In DNA form, the CDR3 reads TGTGCCAGCAGAGGGACTAACACAGATACGCAGTATTTT. This gives the protein CASRGTNTDTQYF.

This clonotype was observed at least ten times. The chain employs TRBV20-1 and TRBJ2-1, with 11 bases fitting TRBD2. V was clipped by 1 base and J by 6 bases; unmatched bases: 5. The CDR3 has 15 amino acids. The germline CDR1 and CDR2 sequences are DFQATT and SNEGSKA (reference sequence). Written as DNA, the CDR3 is TGCAGTGCTAGAGGCGGAGGGACTAGCGGCAATGAGCAGTTCTTC. This gives the protein CSARGGGTSGNEQFF.

This clonotype was recorded many times. The chain couples TRBV4-3 to TRBJ2-3, with 13 bases matching TRBD2. After removal of 4 bases from V and 4 bases from J, the junction contained 2 bases not matched to a gene. CDR3 length: 15 amino acids. Germline V gives CDR1 LGHNA, CDR2 YSLEER. CDR3: CASSPGLAGSDTQYF. As DNA, the CDR3 is TGCGCCAGCAGCCCGGGACTAGCGGGATCAGATACGCAGTATTTT.

The table lists this clonotype with many counts. The J gene is TRBJ2-1, the V gene TRBV7-2, with a weak D call TRBD2 (6 bases). Germline V CDR1 and CDR2: SGHTA, FQGNSA. The CDR3 covers 17 residues. Trimming stripped 5 bases from V and 5 bases from J, with 22 bases between. The CDR3, as DNA: TGTGCCAGCAGCGAAGGGCAGGCTAGCGTAGGTCACAATGAGCAGTTCTTC. Translating it yields CASSEGQASVGHNEQFF.

In its sample, this clonotype was seen many times. This chain joins TRBV20-1 and TRBJ2-5; possible D gene TRBD1, 5 bases. Trimming left V 6 bases short and J 0 bases short, with 11 bases between. Germline CDR1 reads DFQATT; CDR2 reads SNEGSKA (reference sequence). This CDR3 contains 13 residues. This CDR3 reads CSARTPYQETQYF. CDR3 nucleotides: TGCAGTGCAAGGACACCGTACCAAGAGACCCAGTACTTC.

The J gene is TRBJ2-5, the V gene TRBV5-1, with D unclear. The CDR3 extends over 13 amino acids. V dropped 4 bases and J dropped 3 bases, with 10 bases sitting between them. Germline V gene lookup returns CDR1 SGHRS and CDR2 YFSETQ. CDR3 DNA sequence: TGCGCCAGCAGCCTGTTTTCGAAAGAGACCCAGTACTTC. Encoded protein: CASSLFSKETQYF.

The gene calls are TRBV7-2 and TRBJ1-2; 7 nucleotides match TRBD1. Germline-derived CDR1 and CDR2 are SGHTA and FQGNSA. V dropped 1 base and J dropped 0; count of bases not matched to a gene: 8. The CDR3 is 17 residues long. CDR3 sequence: CASSLVPGQSSNYGYTF. In nucleotides, the CDR3 is TGTGCCAGCAGCTTAGTCCCGGGACAGTCTTCTAACTATGGCTACACCTTC.

The chain recombines TRBV12-3 or TRBV12-4 with TRBJ2-2; TRBD2 agrees at 10 bases. The CDR3 spans 16 residues. V trimming: 5 bases; J trimming: 8 bases; junction bases outside the gene matches: 11. CDR3 in DNA: TGTGCCAGCAGTCCCCCCGGAGCGGGGGGGCCTGGGGAGCTGTTTTTT. Translating gives CASSPPGAGGPGELFF.

In its sample, this clonotype was seen once. The V call is TRBV6-2 or TRBV6-3, the J call TRBJ2-2; 9 bases are a match to TRBD1. The CDR3 spans 15 residues. CDR1 and CDR2 (germline): MNHEY, SVGEGT. In nucleotides, the CDR3 is TGTGGAAGTCGATTCCGGGACAGGGTAACCGGGGAGCTGTTTTTT. It specifies CGSRFRDRVTGELFF.

The chain combines TRBV6-2 or TRBV6-3 with TRBJ1-4, with TRBD1 matching over 8 bases. The ends lost 6 bases at V and 8 bases at J; junction bases unmatched: 8. Germline V CDR1 and CDR2: MNHEY, SVGEGT. This CDR3 spans 14 amino acids. CDR3 protein: CASSTDRVEEKLFF. The CDR3, as DNA: TGTGCCAGCAGCACGGACAGGGTCGAAGAAAAACTGTTTTTT.

This clonotype was recorded a few times. The J gene is TRBJ2-2, the V gene TRBV5-1; 10 nucleotides align to TRBD1. Germline CDR1 SGHRS, CDR2 YFSETQ. Trimming removed 4 bases from V and 6 bases from J; junction bases left unmatched: 6. The CDR3 consists of 15 residues. The CDR3 DNA sequence: TGCGCCAGCAGCGCGGGGACAGGGGTCCCCGGGGAGCTGTTTTTT. Its protein is CASSAGTGVPGELFF.

This clonotype has ten or more counts. The chain recombines TRBV7-6 with TRBJ2-3; no reliable D call. There are 14 residues in the CDR3. V lost 4 bases, J lost 0 bases, and 8 bases lay in between. Looked up from germline, CDR1 is SGHVS and CDR2 is FNYEAQ. CDR3 loop: CASSSSVSTDTQYF. The CDR3 nucleotides are TGTGCCAGCAGCTCGTCAGTAAGCACAGATACGCAGTATTTT.

The sample holds a few counts of this clonotype. The CDR3 here is CSARATGNNSPLHF. The CDR3 bases are TGCAGTGCTAGAGCGACAGGGAATAATTCACCCCTCCACTTT. The chain has TRBV20-1 and TRBJ1-6; 7 bases fit TRBD1. The CDR3 consists of 14 residues. CDR1 is DFQATT, CDR2 SNEGSKA, per germline (reference sequence). The ends lost 1 base at V and 5 bases at J; junction bases unmatched: 2.

The chain recombines TRBV9 with TRBJ2-7; TRBD1 aligns across 8 bases. V lost 4 bases and J lost 1; bases outside the gene matches: 7. Germline assignment: CDR1 SGDLS and CDR2 YYNGEE. The CDR3 extends over 15 amino acids. This chain's CDR3 is CASSSGQGNSYEQYF. CDR3 DNA sequence: TGTGCCAGCAGCTCAGGACAGGGTAATTCCTACGAGCAGTACTTC.

The chain employs TRBV4-2 and TRBJ2-7; unclear D gene. This CDR3 has 13 residues. Germline values: CDR1 LGHNA, CDR2 YNFKEQ. Trimming took off 0 bases at V and 7 bases at J, with 10 bases between the two ends. CDR3 coding DNA: TGTGCCAGCAGCCAAGATGGCGCGAGAGAGCAGTACTTC. It translates to CASSQDGAREQYF.

The rearrangement joins TRBV2 to TRBJ1-1; D call uncertain. Between the trimmed V and J ends, which lost 9 bases and 1 base, there was a span of 9 bases. In germline, CDR1 is SNHLY, CDR2 FYNNEI. This CDR3 has 12 residues. The CDR3 loop is CASQRWNTEAFF. CDR3 sequence (DNA): TGTGCCAGTCAACGTTGGAACACTGAAGCTTTCTTT.

This clonotype was seen at least ten times. The CDR3: CASSLRSTEAFF. The CDR3 DNA follows: TGTGCCAGCAGCTTGCGGTCCACTGAAGCTTTCTTT. J is TRBJ1-1 and V is TRBV7-9; D remains unclear. V was trimmed by 3 bases and J by 4 bases, leaving 6 bases between them. Germline lookup yields CDR1 SEHNR and CDR2 FQNEAQ (reference sequence). The CDR3 length is 12 residues.

This clonotype has more than one count but fewer than ten. CDR3 sequence (DNA): TGTGCCAGCAGCAGACAGGGGGCCGCAAGCATTCAGTACTTC. Translated: CASSRQGAASIQYF. The chain combines TRBV7-2 with TRBJ2-4, with 10 bases matching TRBD1. Per the germline V gene, CDR1 is SGHTA and CDR2 is FQGNSA. V lost 5 bases to trimming and J lost 9 bases; unmatched junction nucleotides: 7. This CDR3 is 14 amino acids long.

This clonotype turned up a few times. V and J are TRBV7-9 and TRBJ1-2, with 8 bases lining up with TRBD1. CDR3 length: 14 residues. V shed 5 bases and J 2 bases; nucleotides not matched to a gene: 4. Germline CDR1 SEHNR, CDR2 FQNEAQ (reference sequence). Here the CDR3 reads CASSHRDRNYGYTF. CDR3 nucleotide sequence: TGTGCCAGCAGCCACCGGGACAGGAACTATGGCTACACCTTC. The whole variable domain, remainder taken from reference TRBV7-9 and TRBJ1-2, is DTGVSQNPRHKITKRGQNVTFRCDPISEHNRLYWYRQTLGQGPEFLTYFQNEAQLEKSRLLSDRFSAERPKGSFSTLEIQRTEQGDSAMYLCASSHRDRNYGYTFGSGTRLTVV.

Only a few counts were recorded for this clonotype. The chain links TRBV20-1 to TRBJ2-2, with 10 bases identical to TRBD2. The V gene end was trimmed by 0 bases and the J gene end by 2 bases; junction bases not matched to a gene: 9. CDR3 length: 18 amino acids. Germline V gene lookup returns CDR1 DFQATT and CDR2 SNEGSKA (reference sequence). CDR3 region: CSARDPRTSGLNTGELFF. CDR3 in DNA: TGCAGTGCTAGAGATCCAAGGACTAGCGGACTAAACACCGGGGAGCTGTTTTTT.

In this sample, this clonotype turned up many times. The V and J genes are TRBV4-1 and TRBJ1-5; D is unresolved. Germline CDR1 is MGHRA and CDR2 is YSYEKL. This CDR3 has 14 residues. The V gene lost 1 base and the J gene lost 4 bases, with 8 bases spanning the gap. CDR3 coding DNA: TGCGCCAGCAGCCAAGTCCAGGCGAATCAGCCCCAGCATTTT. Translating it yields CASSQVQANQPQHF.

V usage is TRBV10-3 and J usage is TRBJ2-3, with D possibly matching TRBD1 (6 bases). Germline CDR1 ENHRY, CDR2 SYGVKD. Trimming took 5 bases from V and 3 from J, leaving 12 bases between them. The CDR3 covers 14 residues. CDR3: CAISSGHMTDTQYF. The CDR3 DNA reads as TGTGCCATCAGTTCGGGACACATGACAGATACGCAGTATTTT.

This clonotype has at least ten counts. This chain links TRBV20-1 with TRBJ1-2; TRBD1 agrees at 8 bases. Looked up from germline, CDR1 is DFQATT and CDR2 is SNEGSKA (reference sequence). V lost 8 bases, J lost 3 bases, and 5 bases stayed unmatched. This CDR3 comprises 12 residues. The CDR3 loop reads CSSDRGYYGYTF. In DNA form, the CDR3 reads TGCAGTTCCGACAGGGGCTACTATGGCTACACCTTC.

This clonotype was picked up many times. The V and J genes are TRBV10-3 and TRBJ2-7; 7 nucleotides line up with TRBD1. The CDR3 sequence is 13 residues long. Per germline, CDR1 ENHRY and CDR2 SYGVKD. Trimming took 6 bases from V and 6 from J; bases not matched to a gene: 8. CDR3 nucleotides: TGTGCCATCAGCCTGACAGGGACGTTCGAGCAGTACTTC. Translating it yields CAISLTGTFEQYF.

The chain employs TRBV20-1 and TRBJ1-1, with D hard to call. Trimming stripped 0 bases from V and 7 bases from J, with 15 bases between. The germline CDR1 and CDR2 sequences are DFQATT and SNEGSKA (reference sequence). The CDR3 contains 14 residues. CDR3 loop: CSARDWARMGEAFF. CDR3 DNA sequence: TGCAGTGCTAGAGATTGGGCGAGAATGGGTGAAGCTTTCTTT.